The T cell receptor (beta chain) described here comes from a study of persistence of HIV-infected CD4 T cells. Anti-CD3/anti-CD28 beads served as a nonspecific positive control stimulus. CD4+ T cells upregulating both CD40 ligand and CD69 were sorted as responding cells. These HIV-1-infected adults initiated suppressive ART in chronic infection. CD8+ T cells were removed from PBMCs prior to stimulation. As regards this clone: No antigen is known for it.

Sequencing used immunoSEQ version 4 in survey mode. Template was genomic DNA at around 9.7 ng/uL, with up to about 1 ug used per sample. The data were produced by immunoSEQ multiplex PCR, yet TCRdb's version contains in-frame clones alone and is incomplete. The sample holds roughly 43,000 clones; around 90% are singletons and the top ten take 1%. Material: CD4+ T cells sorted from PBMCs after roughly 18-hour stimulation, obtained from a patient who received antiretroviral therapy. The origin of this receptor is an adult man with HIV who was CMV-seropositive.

The DNA for the CDR3 is TGTGCCAGCAGCTCGGGACTCCCGAACACTGAAGCTTTCTTT. Amino acids: CASSSGLPNTEAFF. The chain joins TRBV9 to TRBJ1-1; D is possibly TRBD1 (5 bases). Germline values: CDR1 SGDLS, CDR2 YYNGEE. V dropped 4 bases and J dropped 1 base, with 11 bases sitting between them. The CDR3 extends over 14 amino acids.